The 10 T cell receptor beta chains presented below share a single source sample, sequenced in a study of CXCR3-negative and CXCR3-positive naive CD8 T cells. Study-wide findings and caveats: The study found more hydrophobic TRB CDR3s in CXCR3-positive naive cells than in CXCR3-negative naive cells.

These receptors' targets are unknown. 5' RACE with UMI labels generated the TRB cDNA libraries. Following a re-call of the 5' RACE reads, TCRdb has one entry per CDR3 protein and lacks DNA. The sample table includes some 150,000 distinct CDR3 sequences. Material for sequencing was naive CXCR3+ CD8+ T cells from blood. The subset here: CD45RO-CCR7+CD27+CD95- naive CD8+ T cells expressing CXCR3 (TNR3+). These TCRs come from a human donor in good health. Some clones in this sample may be carry-over from other donors' samples.

The V call is TRBV6-2 or TRBV6-3, the J call TRBJ2-5; TCRdb names TRBD1, which stays unverified in the absence of DNA. The CDR3 sequence is 14 residues long. Germline V gene sequence: CDR1 MNHEY, CDR2 SVGEGT. The CDR3 protein is CASRVDRAQETQYF.

V usage is TRBV4-3 and J usage is TRBJ1-3. This CDR3 region has 16 residues. In germline, CDR1 is LGHNA, CDR2 YSLEER. CDR3 loop: CASSQDYQSSGNTIYF.

J is TRBJ1-2 and V is TRBV4-3; TCRdb's D call, TRBD1, is unchecked because there is no DNA. The CDR3 is made up of 15 amino acids. Looked up from germline, CDR1 is LGHNA and CDR2 is YSLEER. The CDR3 protein is CASSQTGTEDSGYTF.

CDR3 sequence: CASSLPFQGLQETLYF. The chain recombines TRBV7-8 with TRBJ2-5; absent DNA, TCRdb's TRBD2 call cannot be checked. CDR3 size: 16 residues. CDR1 SGHVS and CDR2 FQNEAQ come from the germline V gene.

The V call is TRBV9, the J call TRBJ2-3; no DNA is available, so the TRBD1 call from TCRdb remains unchecked. CDR1 is SGDLS, CDR2 YYNGEE, per germline. The CDR3 has 15 amino acids. This chain's CDR3 is CASSAPGQGGNTQYF.

This chain connects TRBV29-1 to TRBJ2-5. The CDR3 is 13 amino acids. Germline V gene lookup returns CDR1 SQVTM and CDR2 ANQGSEA. The chain's CDR3 is CSVEDGTQETQYF.

The chain uses TRBV29-1 and TRBJ1-2. Looked up from germline, CDR1 is SQVTM and CDR2 is ANQGSEA. The CDR3 sequence is 13 residues long. The CDR3 sequence is CSVEDPENYGYTF.

V gene TRBV19 combines with J gene TRBJ2-7. The CDR3 runs 11 residues. The germline gives CDR1 LNHDA, CDR2 SQIVND (reference sequence). The chain's CDR3 is CASSNGYEQYF. The full variable domain, with the rest looked up from reference TRBV19 and TRBJ2-7, is DGGITQSPKYLFRKEGQNVTLSCEQNLNHDAMYWYRQDPGQGLRLIYYSQIVNDFQKGDIAEGYSVSREKKESFPLTVTSAQKNPTAFYLCASSNGYEQYFGPGTRLTVT.

This chain links TRBV30 with TRBJ2-2. This CDR3 has 15 amino acids. Looked up from germline, CDR1 is GTSNPN and CDR2 is SVGIG (reference sequence). This CDR3 reads CAWSVMDRNTGELFF.

The chain is built from TRBV6-2 or TRBV6-3 and TRBJ2-7; the D call from TCRdb, TRBD1, cannot be confirmed without DNA. Germline V gives CDR1 MNHEY, CDR2 SVGEGT. The CDR3 length is 15 residues. CDR3 region: CASTQAGTGGNEQYF.